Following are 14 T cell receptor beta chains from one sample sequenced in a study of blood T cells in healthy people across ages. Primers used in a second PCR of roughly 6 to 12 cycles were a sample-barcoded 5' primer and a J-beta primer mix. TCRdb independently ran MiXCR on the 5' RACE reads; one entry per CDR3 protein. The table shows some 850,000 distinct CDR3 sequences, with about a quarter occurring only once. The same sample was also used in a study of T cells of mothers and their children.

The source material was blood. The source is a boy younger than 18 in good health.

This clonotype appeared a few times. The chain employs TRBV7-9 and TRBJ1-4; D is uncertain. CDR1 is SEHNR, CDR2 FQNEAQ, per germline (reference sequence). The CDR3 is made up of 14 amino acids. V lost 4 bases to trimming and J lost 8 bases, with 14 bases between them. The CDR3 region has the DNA TGTGCCAGCAGCTCGACACATAGTTCCGAAAAACTGTTTTTT. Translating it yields CASSSTHSSEKLFF. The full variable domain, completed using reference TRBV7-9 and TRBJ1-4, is DTGVSQNPRHKITKRGQNVTFRCDPISEHNRLYWYRQTLGQGPEFLTYFQNEAQLEKSRLLSDRFSAERPKGSFSTLEIQRTEQGDSAMYLCASSSTHSSEKLFFGSGTQLSVL.

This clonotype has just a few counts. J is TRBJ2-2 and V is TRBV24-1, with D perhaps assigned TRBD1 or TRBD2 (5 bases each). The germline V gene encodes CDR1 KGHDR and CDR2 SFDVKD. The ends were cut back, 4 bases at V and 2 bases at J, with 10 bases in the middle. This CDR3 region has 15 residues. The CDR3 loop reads CATSDAGANTGELFF. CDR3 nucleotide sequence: TGTGCCACCAGTGACGCCGGGGCCAACACCGGGGAGCTGTTTTTT.

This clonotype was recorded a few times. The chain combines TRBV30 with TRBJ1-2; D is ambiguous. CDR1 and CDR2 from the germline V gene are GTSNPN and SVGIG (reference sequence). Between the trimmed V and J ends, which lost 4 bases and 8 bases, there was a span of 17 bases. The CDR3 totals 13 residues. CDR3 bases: TGTGCCTGGACCCAAACGACCGTATACGGCTACACCTTC. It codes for CAWTQTTVYGYTF.

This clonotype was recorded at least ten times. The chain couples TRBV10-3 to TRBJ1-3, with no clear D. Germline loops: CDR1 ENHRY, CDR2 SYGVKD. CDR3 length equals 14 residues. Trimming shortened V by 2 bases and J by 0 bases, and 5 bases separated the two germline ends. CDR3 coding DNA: TGTGCCATCAGTGAGAAGATCTCTGGAAACACCATATATTTT. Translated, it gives CAISEKISGNTIYF.

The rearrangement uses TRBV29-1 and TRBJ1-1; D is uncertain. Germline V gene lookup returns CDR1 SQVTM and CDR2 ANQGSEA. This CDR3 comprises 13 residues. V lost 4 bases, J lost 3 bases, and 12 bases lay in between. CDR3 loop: CSVVRIGDTEAFF. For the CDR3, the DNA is TGCAGCGTTGTACGGATTGGGGACACTGAAGCTTTCTTT. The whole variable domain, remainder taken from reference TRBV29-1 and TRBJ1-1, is SAVISQKPSRDICQRGTSLTIQCQVDSQVTMMFWYRQQPGQSLTLIATANQGSEATYESGFVIDKFPISRPNLTFSTLTVSNMSPEDSSIYLCSVVRIGDTEAFFGQGTRLTVV.

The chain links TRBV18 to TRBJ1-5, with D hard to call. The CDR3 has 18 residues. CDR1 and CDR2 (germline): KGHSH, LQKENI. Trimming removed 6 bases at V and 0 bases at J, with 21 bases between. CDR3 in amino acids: CASSPGPSFGYSNQPQHF. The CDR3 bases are TGTGCCAGCTCTCCAGGCCCGTCATTCGGGTATAGCAATCAGCCCCAGCATTTT.

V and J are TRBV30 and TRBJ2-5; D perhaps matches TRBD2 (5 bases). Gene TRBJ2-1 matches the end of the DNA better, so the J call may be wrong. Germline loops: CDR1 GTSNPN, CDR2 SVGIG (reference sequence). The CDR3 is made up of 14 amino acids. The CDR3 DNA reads TGTGCCTGGAGCCCCTCCAGCGGCCTCAATGAGCAGTTCTTC. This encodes CAWSPSSGLNEQFF.

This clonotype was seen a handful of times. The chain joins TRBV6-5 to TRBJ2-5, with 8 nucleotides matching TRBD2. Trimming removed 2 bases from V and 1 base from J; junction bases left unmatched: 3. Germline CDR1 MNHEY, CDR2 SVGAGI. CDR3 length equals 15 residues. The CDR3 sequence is CASSYVAGGQETQYF. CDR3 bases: TGTGCCAGCAGTTACGTTGCGGGGGGCCAAGAGACCCAGTACTTC.

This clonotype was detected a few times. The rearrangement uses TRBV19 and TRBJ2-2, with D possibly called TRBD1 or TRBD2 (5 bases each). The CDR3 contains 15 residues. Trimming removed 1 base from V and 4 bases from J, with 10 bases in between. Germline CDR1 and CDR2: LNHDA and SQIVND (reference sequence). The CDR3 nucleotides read TGTGCCAGTAGTATAGCTCGGGGACCCACCGGGGAGCTGTTTTTT. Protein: CASSIARGPTGELFF.

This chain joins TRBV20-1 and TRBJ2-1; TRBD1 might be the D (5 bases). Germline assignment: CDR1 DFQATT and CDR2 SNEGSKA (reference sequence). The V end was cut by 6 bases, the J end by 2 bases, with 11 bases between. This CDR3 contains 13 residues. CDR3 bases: TGCAGTGCGATCAGGGTCACCTACAATGAGCAGTTCTTC. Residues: CSAIRVTYNEQFF.

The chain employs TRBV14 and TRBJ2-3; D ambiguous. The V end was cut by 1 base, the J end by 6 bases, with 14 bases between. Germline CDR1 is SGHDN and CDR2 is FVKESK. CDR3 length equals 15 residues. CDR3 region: CASSQGILRWDTQYF. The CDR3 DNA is TGTGCCAGCAGCCAAGGGATCCTTAGGTGGGATACGCAGTATTTT.

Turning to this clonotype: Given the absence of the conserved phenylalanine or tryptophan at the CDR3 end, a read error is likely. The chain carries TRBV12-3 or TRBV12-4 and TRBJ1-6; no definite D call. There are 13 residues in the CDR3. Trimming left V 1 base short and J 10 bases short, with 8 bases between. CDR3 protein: CASSLGAPSPLHL. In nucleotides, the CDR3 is TGTGCCAGCAGTTTAGGAGCCCCCTCACCCCTCCACTTG.

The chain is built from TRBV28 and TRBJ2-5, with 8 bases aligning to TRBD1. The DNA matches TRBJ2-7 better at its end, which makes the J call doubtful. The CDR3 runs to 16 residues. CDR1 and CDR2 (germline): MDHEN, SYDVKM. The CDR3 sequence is CASRKRQGAVSYEQYF. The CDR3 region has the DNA TGTGCCAGCAGAAAACGGCAGGGGGCTGTATCCTACGAGCAGTACTTC.

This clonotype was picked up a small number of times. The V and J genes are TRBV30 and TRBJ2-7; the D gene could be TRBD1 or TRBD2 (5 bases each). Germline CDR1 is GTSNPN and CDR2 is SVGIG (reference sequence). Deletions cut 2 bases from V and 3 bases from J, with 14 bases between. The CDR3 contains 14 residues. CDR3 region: CAWSPGRSVYEQYF. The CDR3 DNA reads TGTGCCTGGAGTCCGGGACGCTCGGTCTACGAGCAGTACTTC.